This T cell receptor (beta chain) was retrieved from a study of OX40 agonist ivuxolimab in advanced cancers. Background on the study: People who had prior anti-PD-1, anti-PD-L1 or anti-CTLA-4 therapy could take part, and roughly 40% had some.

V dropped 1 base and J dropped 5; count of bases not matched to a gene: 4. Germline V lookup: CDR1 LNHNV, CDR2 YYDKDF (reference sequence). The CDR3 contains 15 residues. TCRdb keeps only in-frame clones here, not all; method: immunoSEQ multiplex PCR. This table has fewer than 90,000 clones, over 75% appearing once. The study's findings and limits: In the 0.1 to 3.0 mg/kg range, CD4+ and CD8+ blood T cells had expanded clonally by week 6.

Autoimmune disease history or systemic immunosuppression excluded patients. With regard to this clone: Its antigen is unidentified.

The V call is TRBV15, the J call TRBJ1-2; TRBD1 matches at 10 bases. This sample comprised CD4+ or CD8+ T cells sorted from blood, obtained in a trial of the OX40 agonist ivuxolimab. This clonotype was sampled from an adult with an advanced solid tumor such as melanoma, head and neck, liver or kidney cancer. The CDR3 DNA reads TGTGCCACCAGCAGAGGCGGGACAGGGGTGTATGGCTACACCTTC. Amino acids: CATSRGGTGVYGYTF.